The entry below describes one TCR beta chain. Its antigen is still unknown. This entry is derived from a study of cytomegalovirus exposure and HLA in healthy donors. Study background: Caucasian-associated ancestry cluster membership applied to about four fifths of 300 to 450 genotyped donors.

This CDR3 contains 12 residues. Trimming cost V 4 bases and J 5 bases, with 12 bases left between them. The germline V gene encodes CDR1 GTSNPN and CDR2 SVGIG (reference sequence). Both 60 Vbeta primers and 13 Jbeta primers went into the PCR. Sequencing used immunoSEQ multiplex PCR; TCRdb keeps in-frame clones, though not all of them. The sample yields some 180,000 clones, about four fifths seen once. Study results and limitations: Using the classifier, cytomegalovirus status was reportedly diagnosed with high specificity and sensitivity. Analyses of presence/absence relied on an assumption of roughly uniform sequencing depth across donors. A previous analysis found most TCR beta V segments productive roughly 87% or roughly 30% of the time.

V usage is TRBV30 and J usage is TRBJ2-7; the D is unclear. Sequencing was done on a sample of PBMCs. The receptor was isolated from a woman under 40 in good health and CMV-seropositive. CDR3 in DNA: TGTGCCTGGAATCGCGAGTCCCACGAGCAGTACTTC. Translation: CAWNRESHEQYF.